The rows below give T cell receptor beta chains drawn from one sample of a study of graft-versus-host responses after intestinal transplantation. Some clones are missing from TCRdb's copy, which holds only in-frame ones; the method was immunoSEQ multiplex PCR. The sample includes about 98,000 clones, about 83% of them seen just once. This specimen was PBMCs, taken 255 days after intestinal transplant. These receptors were collected from a human patient who received an intestinal transplant, so some T cells may come from the graft donor. The CDR3 runs from the conserved cysteine through the conserved F or W. D genes are given only for firm matches. For some rows the clone size is stated as once, few or many, or as a class when expanded; others skip it.

once	TRBV5-1	TRBJ1-5	-	TGCGCCAGCAGCGTTGGTGAGGGGGGCCAGCCCCAGCATTTT	CASSVGEGGQPQHF
once	TRBV19	TRBJ2-1	TRBD2	TGTGCCAGTAGCGGGACTAGCGGGAGGTCATACAATGAGCAGTTCTTC	CASSGTSGRSYNEQFF
-	TRBV5-8	TRBJ2-3	-	TGTGCCAGCAGCGCAACCGGGTCGGATACGCAGTATTTT	CASSATGSDTQYF
-	TRBV5-4	TRBJ1-2	-	TGTGCCAGCAGCTTGAACTATGGCTACACCTTC	CASSLNYGYTF
-	TRBV30	TRBJ1-1	-	TGTGCCTGGAGTGTACTTGCGAACACTGAAGCTTTCTTT	CAWSVLANTEAFF
once	TRBV7-9	TRBJ2-7	-	TGTGCCAGCAGCTACGGACAGACTTACGAGCAGTACTTC	CASSYGQTYEQYF
-	TRBV5-6	TRBJ2-7	TRBD1	TGTGCCAGCAGCTCCTGGGGGACAGTAGGCGAGCAGTACTTC	CASSSWGTVGEQYF
-	TRBV6-5	TRBJ2-1	TRBD2	TGTGCCAGCAGCCCTAGCGGGGGGCACTACAATGAGCAGTTCTTC	CASSPSGGHYNEQFF
-	TRBV2	TRBJ1-2	TRBD1	TGTGCCATCAACCAGGGGGCGCGCGGCTATGGCTACACCTTC	CAINQGARGYGYTF
-	TRBV4-1	TRBJ1-5	-	TGCGCCAGCAGCCAAGGGGGCCAGCCCCAGCATTTT	CASSQGGQPQHF